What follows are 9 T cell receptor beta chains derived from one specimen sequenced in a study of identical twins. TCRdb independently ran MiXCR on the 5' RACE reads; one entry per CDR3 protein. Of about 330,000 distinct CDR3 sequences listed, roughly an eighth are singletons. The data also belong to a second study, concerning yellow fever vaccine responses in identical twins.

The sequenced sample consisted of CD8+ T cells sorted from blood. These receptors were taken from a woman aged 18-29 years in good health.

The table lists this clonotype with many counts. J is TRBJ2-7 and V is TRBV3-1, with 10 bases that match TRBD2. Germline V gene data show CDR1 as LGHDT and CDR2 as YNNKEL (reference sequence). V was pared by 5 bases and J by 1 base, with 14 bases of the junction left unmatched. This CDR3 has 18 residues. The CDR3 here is CASSAGLAGDIPSYEQYF. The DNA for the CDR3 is TGTGCCAGCAGCGCCGGGCTAGCGGGAGACATTCCATCCTACGAGCAGTACTTC.

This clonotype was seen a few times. This chain's CDR3 is CASTLSLGSETQYF. CDR3 in DNA: TGTGCCAGCACACTCAGTCTAGGGTCAGAGACCCAGTACTTC. This chain links TRBV7-8 with TRBJ2-5; D unclear. CDR1 and CDR2 (germline): SGHVS, FQNEAQ. This CDR3 contains 14 residues. Trimming removed 7 bases from V and 4 bases from J, with 16 bases in between.

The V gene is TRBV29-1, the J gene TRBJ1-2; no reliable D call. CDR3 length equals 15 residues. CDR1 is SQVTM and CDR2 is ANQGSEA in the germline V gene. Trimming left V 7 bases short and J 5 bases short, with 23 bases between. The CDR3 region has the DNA TGCAGCGCCACTGGGTTAGCAGGCCCACAGTATGGCTACACCTTC. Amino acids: CSATGLAGPQYGYTF.

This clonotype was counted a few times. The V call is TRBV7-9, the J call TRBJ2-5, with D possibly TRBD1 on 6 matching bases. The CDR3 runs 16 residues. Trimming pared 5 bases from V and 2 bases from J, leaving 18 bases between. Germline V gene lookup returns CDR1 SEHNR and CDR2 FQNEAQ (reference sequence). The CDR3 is CASSPQGWTAQETQYF. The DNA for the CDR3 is TGTGCCAGCAGCCCCCAAGGGTGGACAGCTCAAGAGACCCAGTACTTC.

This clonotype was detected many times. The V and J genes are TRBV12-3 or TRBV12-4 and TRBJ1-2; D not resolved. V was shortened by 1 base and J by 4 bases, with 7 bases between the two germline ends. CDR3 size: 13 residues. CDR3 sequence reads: CASSLGQPYGYTF. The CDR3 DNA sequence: TGTGCCAGCAGTTTAGGGCAGCCCTATGGCTACACCTTC.

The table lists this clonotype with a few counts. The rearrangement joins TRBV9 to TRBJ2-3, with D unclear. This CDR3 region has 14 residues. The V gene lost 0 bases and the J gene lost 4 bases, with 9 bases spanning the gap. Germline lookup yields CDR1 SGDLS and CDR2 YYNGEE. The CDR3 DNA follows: TGTGCCAGCAGCGTAGAGGGTCCCGCAGATACGCAGTATTTT. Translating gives CASSVEGPADTQYF.

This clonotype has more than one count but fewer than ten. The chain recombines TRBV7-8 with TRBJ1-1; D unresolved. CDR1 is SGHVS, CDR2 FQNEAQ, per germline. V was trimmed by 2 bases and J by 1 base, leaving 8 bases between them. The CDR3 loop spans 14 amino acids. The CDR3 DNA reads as TGTGCCAGCAGCTTATTTGTCAGGAACACTGAAGCTTTCTTT. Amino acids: CASSLFVRNTEAFF.

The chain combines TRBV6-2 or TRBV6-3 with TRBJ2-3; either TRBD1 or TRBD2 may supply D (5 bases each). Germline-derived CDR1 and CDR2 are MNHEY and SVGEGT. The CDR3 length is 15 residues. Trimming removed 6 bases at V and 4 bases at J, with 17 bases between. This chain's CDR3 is CASSLGLGDADTQYF. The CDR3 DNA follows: TGTGCCAGCAGCCTCGGGCTTGGGGACGCAGATACGCAGTATTTT.

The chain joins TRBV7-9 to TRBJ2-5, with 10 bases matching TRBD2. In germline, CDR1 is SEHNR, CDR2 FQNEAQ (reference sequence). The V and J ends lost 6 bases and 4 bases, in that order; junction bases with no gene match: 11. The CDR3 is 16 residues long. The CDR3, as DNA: TGTGCCAGCAGTGCGGACGAGCGGGGGGGCCGAGAGACCCAGTACTTC. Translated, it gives CASSADERGGRETQYF.